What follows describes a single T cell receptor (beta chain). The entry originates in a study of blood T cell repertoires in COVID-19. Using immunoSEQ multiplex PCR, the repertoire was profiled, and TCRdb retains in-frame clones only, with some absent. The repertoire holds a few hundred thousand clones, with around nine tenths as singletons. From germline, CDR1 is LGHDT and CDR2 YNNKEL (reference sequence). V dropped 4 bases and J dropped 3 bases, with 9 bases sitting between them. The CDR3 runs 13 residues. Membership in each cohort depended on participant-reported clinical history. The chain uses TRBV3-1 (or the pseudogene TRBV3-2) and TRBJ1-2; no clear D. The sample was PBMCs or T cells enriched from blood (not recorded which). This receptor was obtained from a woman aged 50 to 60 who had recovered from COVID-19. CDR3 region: CASSPDRYYGYTF. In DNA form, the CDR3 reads TGTGCCAGCAGCCCAGACCGGTACTATGGCTACACCTTC.